Below, one T cell receptor (beta chain) is given with its context. There is no known antigen for this receptor. Qualities for individual bases were not recorded, and no much larger clone is one base off. This sample was included in a study of cytomegalovirus exposure and HLA in healthy donors (dated 2017 in TCRdb). Regarding the study in general: An earlier analysis of 587 of the donors reported roughly 300 Gb of sequence data and roughly 120 million unique TCR beta sequences obtained from approximately 180 million T cells. An early release covering roughly 600 HLA-typed donors comprised approximately 300 gigabases of sequencing data and roughly 86 million unique TCR sequences. Among the approximately 400 genotyped donors, 75% to 90% belonged to the genetic ancestry cluster associated with self-reported Caucasian donors. The study was designed to test whether signatures of past pathogen exposure could be identified by cataloging public T cell receptors. The study profiled the T cell repertoires of some 610 subjects by immunosequencing and related them to cytomegalovirus serostatus. Besides the first cohort of roughly 660 subjects, a separate validation cohort made up of over 100 different subjects was used. To predict cytomegalovirus infection status, the study brought together high-throughput TCR immunosequencing, statistical association of individual TCRs with disease status, and machine learning. To study patterns of TCR occurrence, a later analysis re-analyzed previously published TCR beta repertoires from hundreds of donors and added high-resolution HLA genotyping. Rather than drawing on any new phenotypic data, the later analysis identified candidate immune exposures from TCR beta sequences and the way those sequences occurred across donors. In an earlier analysis of 587 of the donors, high-throughput TCR beta sequencing was used to judge whether each TCR beta V gene segment behaved as functional or pseudogenic. Donor age, sex, ethnicity and CMV serostatus were compiled together with the repertoire data. A later genetic analysis took genome-wide SNP genotypes for about 55% of the 666 donors and used that subset as a discovery cohort. All discovery cohort repertoires had been generated using a single sequencing platform. HLA typing covered class I and class II loci at four-digit resolution. The number of typed donors differed by locus: about 620-640 for A, B, C, DRB1 and DQB1; some 540 for DQA1; over 600 for DPA1; and some 430 for DPB1. Because of strong linkage in the cohort, roughly five DR-DQ haplotypes were treated as single units for association and clustering. On average, around 200,000 unique TCR beta nucleotide sequences were sequenced per donor among 300 to 500 genotyped donors of the cohort, with roughly 18% of those sequences being non-productive.

Broad study findings and their caveats: A later genetic analysis associated a missense DCLRE1C variant with V-gene and J-gene trimming of TCR beta chains, and an independent cohort replicated the association. In vitro tests confirmed that three of the cytomegalovirus-associated TCR beta chains recognize cytomegalovirus antigens. In an earlier analysis of 500 to 650 of the donors, most TCR beta V segments appeared in productive rearrangements about 87% or about 30% of the time, broadly matching IMGT annotations. Because counts were too low, about 15 rarely observed V segments, including chromosome 9 orphons, were left out of the earlier analysis of 587 of the donors. In a later analysis, the rate of TCR association differed among HLA loci, with DRB1 alleles having the most associated TCRs and HLA-C alleles having the fewest. A cluster of highly shared sequence variants was judged likely to represent a technical artifact of the sequencing pipeline. The authors suggested that the approach could potentially be extended to other disease states and immunological phenotypes. The classifier was reported to diagnose cytomegalovirus status with high specificity and sensitivity in both the original and validation cohorts. Correlated functional status among segregating V segments might be attributable to linkage disequilibrium, but an unknown experimental factor could not be ruled out. In a later analysis, HLA-associated TCR beta chains showed more clonal expansion and lower generation probabilities than non-associated chains that were equally common. A further reported finding was that TCR beta sequences accurately predicted the HLA-A and HLA-B alleles for most subjects in the first cohort. Assigning TCR associations to individual alleles was difficult when HLA alleles, especially DR and DQ, strongly co-occurred. A later analysis found that most CMV-associated TCR beta chains appeared HLA-restricted, with HLA associations seemingly driven largely by CMV exposure. According to a later analysis, parvovirus B19, influenza, CMV and Epstein-Barr virus appeared linked to several top co-occurrence clusters. Across donors, most TCR sequences were observed very rarely, whereas some public TCRs were present in many individuals. According to a later genetic analysis, donors in an Asian-associated ancestry cluster had fewer N-insertions in productive TCRs than the approximately 700-donor mean. The 87-base-pair reads could not distinguish some IMGT-functional V segments, including TRBV6-2 and TRBV6-3, so those segments were excluded. The study gave a list of 150 to 200 TCR beta chains associated with cytomegalovirus. HLA typing was unavailable for some donors at each locus, so association tests used only the typed subset. At a false discovery rate of 0.05, a later analysis linked 16,000 or so TCR beta sequences to specific HLA alleles. CMV serostatus was the only immune exposure information available for the cohort. This cohort had only TCR beta chains sequenced, and the lack of alpha or paired-chain data limited which features could be detected. Sequencing depth was assumed to be roughly uniform across donors in the presence/absence analyses, though that assumption may not hold.

Trimming at the junction amounts to 5 bases on V and 9 bases on J, and the germline ends lie 11 bases apart. The germline V gene (reference sequence) gives CDR1 as PRHDT and CDR2 as FYEKMQ. The CDR3 spans 12 residues, from the cysteine through the phenylalanine. Solely the CDR3 DNA is kept, with 36 bases framed from the first base. Libraries were made using the immunoSEQ multiplex PCR assay. The multiplex PCR relied on a mix of 60 forward primers for TCR Vbeta segments and 13 reverse primers for TCR Jbeta segments. Amplification of the CDR3 region of rearranged TCR beta genes was performed with a multiplex PCR assay on genomic DNA. On the Illumina HiSeq System, the amplified TCR beta libraries were sequenced as 87-base-pair reads. Under the source paper's analysis protocol: A later analysis tallied around 82 million unique TCR beta chains across the approximately 670 repertoires, and around 9.9 million of those chains were shared by two or more donors. A nearest-neighbor algorithm error-corrected the raw reads and collapsed the reads into unique sequences, merging closely related sequences to remove PCR and sequencing errors. Alignment of CDR3 sequences to IMGT reference sequences was used to assign V, D and J gene segments. For a sequence to be retained, a match of at least six nucleotides to both a V gene segment and a J gene segment was required. Rearrangements were called productive when the CDR3 lacked stop codons and stayed in frame with V and J; all others were non-productive. Following IMGT convention, CDR3 was defined as the stretch from the second conserved V-encoded cysteine to the conserved J-encoded phenylalanine. Sequences without an unambiguous match to a single V gene segment were excluded from the earlier analysis of about 630 of the donors. In an earlier analysis of about 590 of the donors, a V segment was called functional when productive rearrangements were above 56.7%, and segregating when the standard deviation between donors exceeded 5%. A statistical classification framework was built for diagnosing cytomegalovirus status from the catalog of TCR beta chain sequences. In a later analysis, V and J genes were assigned by comparing TCR nucleotide sequences against IMGT/GENE-DB human TR gene sequences. Using the TCRdist pipeline, a later analysis assigned CDR3 sequences along with most-parsimonious VDJ recombination scenarios. In a later analysis, each TCR beta chain was defined by its CDR3 amino acid sequence together with its V-gene family, and reads without a unique V-gene family were excluded. As a way to deal with suspected cross-contamination and a sequencing artifact, a later analysis dropped 592 nucleotide sequences that were highly shared and had low generation probability. For each public chain, a later analysis derived a clonal expansion index from normalized ranks of inferred template counts within each repertoire. In a later analysis, generation probabilities were computed using a VDJ recombination model fitted to out-of-frame rearrangements, and the results were checked against IGoR. In a later analysis, hypergeometric tests were used to score TCR-TCR, TCR-HLA and TCR-CMV co-occurrence, with a repertoire-size bias correction applied to TCR pairs. False discovery rates were estimated in a later analysis by permuting HLA or CMV assignments 20 times. In a later analysis, co-occurring TCRs were grouped with DBSCAN, and TCRdist sequence similarity was added when clustering was performed within HLA-allele-positive subsets. Co-occurrence clustering excluded repertoires with fewer than 30,000 or more than 120,000 public chains, plus five with anomalous nucleotide sharing. Not all clones reach the TCRdb copy of this immuneACCESS table, which keeps in-frame sequences only. Checked studies attribute under half of the gap to unresolved V genes and leave the rest unexplained. The DNA was the basis for D and trimming; V, J and clone size are from that table. The sample contains roughly 190,000 clones, roughly four fifths of them found a single time. The top ten clonotypes cover 2% to 2.5% of the sample.

The cohort comprised fewer than 750 healthy bone marrow donors. At the time of sampling, all cohort members were nominally healthy, though unrecorded immune exposures were likely present. The donor tested CMV seropositive, placing the donor among the 250 to 350 seropositive members of the cohort. A peripheral blood sample was provided by each donor, and peripheral blood mononuclear cells were used for TCR beta sequencing. Genomic DNA was extracted from the blood cell samples with the Qiagen DNeasy Blood Extraction Kit. The V gene is TRBV13 and the J gene is TRBJ2-1; the D gene cannot be resolved reliably. The clonotype was recovered from a woman aged 25 to 39 in good health and CMV-seropositive. The sequencing sample was made of PBMCs. In nucleotide form, the sequence is TGTGCCAGCAGCCCAGGCCCCGGTGAGCAGTTCTTC. Translated, this is CASSPGPGEQFF.